Each of the 5 T cell receptor beta chains below was sequenced from the same sample in a study of T cell responses to AZD1222 COVID-19 vaccine. TCRdb's copy holds only in-frame clones and misses some; the assay was immunoSEQ multiplex PCR. The data contain over 110,000 clones, 92% of them singletons. The input for sequencing was peripheral blood, taken on day 0 of AZD1222 vaccination. The receptors come from an adult in good health.

V and J are TRBV7-7 and TRBJ2-3; D uncertain. The CDR3 is 15 residues long. CDR1 is SSHAT, CDR2 FNYEAQ, per germline (reference sequence). V dropped 5 bases and J dropped 0 bases, with 12 bases sitting between them. The CDR3 sequence: CASSARGGSTDTQYF. DNA of the CDR3: TGTGCCAGCAGCGCACGAGGCGGCAGCACAGATACGCAGTATTTT.

This chain joins TRBV5-1 and TRBJ1-3, with D hard to call. Germline V CDR1 and CDR2: SGHRS, YFSETQ. V was clipped by 0 bases and J by 0 bases, with 10 bases between them. The CDR3 sequence is 16 residues long. The CDR3 protein is CASSLGGSDSGNTIYF. DNA of the CDR3: TGCGCCAGCAGCTTGGGAGGTTCCGACTCTGGAAACACCATATATTTT. The variable domain in full, with the rest retrieved from reference TRBV5-1 and TRBJ1-3, is KAGVTQTPRYLIKTRGQQVTLSCSPISGHRSVSWYQQTPGQGLQFLFEYFSETQRNKGNFPGRFSGRQFSNSRSEMNVSTLELGDSALYLCASSLGGSDSGNTIYFGEGSWLTVV.

The DNA for the CDR3 is TGTGCCAGTAGTACCGGGACTAGAGGGACCGGGGAGCTGTTTTTT. It is translated as CASSTGTRGTGELFF. The V call is TRBV19, the J call TRBJ2-2; 8 bases are a match to TRBD2. The CDR3 covers 15 residues. The trim removed 4 bases at V and 5 bases at J, leaving 6 bases unmatched. The germline CDR1 and CDR2 sequences are LNHDA and SQIVND (reference sequence).

This clone was seen just once. This chain uses TRBV28 with TRBJ1-1; D perhaps matches TRBD1 (6 bases). Trimming pared 3 bases from V and 8 bases from J, leaving 16 bases between. Germline-derived CDR1 and CDR2 are MDHEN and SYDVKM. This CDR3 contains 14 residues. The CDR3 spells CASSFQGGGSEAFF. CDR3 coding DNA: TGTGCCAGCAGTTTCCAGGGAGGGGGAAGCGAAGCTTTCTTT.

This sequence joins TRBV3-1 (or the pseudogene TRBV3-2) and TRBJ1-2; weak D call: TRBD1 (5 bases). Germline-derived CDR1 and CDR2 are LGHDT and YNNKEL (reference sequence). This CDR3 is 17 amino acids long. Trimming pared 0 bases from V and 3 bases from J, leaving 17 bases between. CDR3 nucleotide sequence: TGTGCCAGCAGCCAAGATGTTATAATGGGGGTATACTATGGCTACACCTTC. This codes for CASSQDVIMGVYYGYTF.